Below, 10 T cell receptor beta chains from the same sample are listed, as sequenced in a study of blood T cell repertoires in COVID-19. Assay used: immunoSEQ multiplex PCR; TCRdb lists only in-frame clones, some missing. The data hold over 25,000 clones, with 75% to 90% observed a single time. The sequenced sample consisted of peripheral blood. These receptor sequences come from a man aged 60-69 years with acute or convalescent COVID-19.

This chain joins TRBV28 and TRBJ1-2; possibly TRBD1 for D (5 bases). The germline V and J ends were trimmed by 4 bases and 3 bases, with 15 bases remaining between them. Germline CDR1 and CDR2: MDHEN and SYDVKM. The CDR3 has 15 residues. The CDR3 coding sequence is TGTGCCAGCAGTTCGACAGCTTATAACGACTATGGCTACACCTTC. It yields the protein CASSSTAYNDYGYTF.

The V call is TRBV6-5, the J call TRBJ2-7; 7 bases fit TRBD1. The germline gives CDR1 MNHEY, CDR2 SVGAGI. This CDR3 is built from 15 residues. Trimming cost V 6 bases and J 6 bases; bases outside gene matches: 14. CDR3 DNA sequence: TGTGCCAGCAGGGAGAGGGGGACAGTCGTTAGCGAGCAGTACTTC. Translated: CASRERGTVVSEQYF.

The genes are TRBV4-1 and TRBJ1-5; D might be TRBD1 (5 bases). Germline CDR1 is MGHRA and CDR2 is YSYEKL. Trimming pared 0 bases from V and 4 bases from J, leaving 13 bases between. This CDR3 has 16 amino acids. CDR3 DNA sequence: TGCGCCAGCAGCCAAGATCTTGCAGGGTTAAATCAGCCCCAGCATTTT. Amino acids: CASSQDLAGLNQPQHF.

The chain joins TRBV28 to TRBJ1-5; TRBD1 aligns across 9 bases. The V segment lost 8 bases and the J segment 6 bases; nucleotides outside the gene matches: 8. This CDR3 is built from 14 residues. CDR1 is MDHEN, CDR2 SYDVKM, per germline. The CDR3 DNA reads as TGTGCCAGCCATCCGGGACAGGGCGGTCAGCCCCAGCATTTT. It encodes CASHPGQGGQPQHF.

The chain links TRBV5-1 to TRBJ1-2, with D possibly TRBD1 on 5 matching bases. Trimming pared 4 bases from V and 1 base from J, leaving 11 bases between. The CDR3 loop spans 14 amino acids. Per germline, CDR1 SGHRS and CDR2 YFSETQ. CDR3 bases: TGCGCCAGCAGCGAGCAGGGACTTAACTATGGCTACACCTTC. As protein: CASSEQGLNYGYTF.

CDR3 sequence (DNA): TGCGCCAGCAGCTTGGCCGGAGGGGTTCGTCACGGGGATACGCAGTATTTT. Amino acids: CASSLAGGVRHGDTQYF. The rearrangement joins TRBV5-1 to TRBJ2-3, with a possible D match to TRBD2 (6 bases). CDR1 SGHRS and CDR2 YFSETQ come from the germline V gene. This CDR3 comprises 17 residues. Trimming took off 0 bases at V and 6 bases at J, with 20 bases between the two ends. Drawing the rest from reference TRBV5-1 and TRBJ2-3, the complete variable domain is KAGVTQTPRYLIKTRGQQVTLSCSPISGHRSVSWYQQTPGQGLQFLFEYFSETQRNKGNFPGRFSGRQFSNSRSEMNVSTLELGDSALYLCASSLAGGVRHGDTQYFGPGTRLTVL.

The CDR3 nucleotides read TGTGCCAGCAGCCAATATGGGACTGTACGATCTGGGGCCAACGTCCTGACTTTC. Translation gives CASSQYGTVRSGANVLTF. The gene calls are TRBV3-1 (or the pseudogene TRBV3-2) and TRBJ2-6, with TRBD2 as a possible D gene (6 bases). CDR1 and CDR2 (germline): LGHDT, YNNKEL (reference sequence). Trimming took 2 bases from V and 1 from J, leaving 15 bases between them. This CDR3 is built from 18 residues.

This clone was observed once. This sequence joins TRBV6-1 and TRBJ1-5; 7 nucleotides line up with TRBD1. Germline V gives CDR1 MNHNS, CDR2 SASEGT. Trimming at V came to 0 bases and at J to 7 bases, leaving 6 bases not matched to a gene. This CDR3 is built from 15 residues. As DNA, the CDR3 is TGTGCCAGCAGTGAAGCTTACAGGGGCAGGCAGCCCCAGCATTTT. Translated: CASSEAYRGRQPQHF.

This chain connects TRBV5-4 to TRBJ2-7, with TRBD2 matching 12 bases. The junction had 4 bases not matched to a gene; V was cut back by 4 bases and J by 5 bases. The CDR3 is made up of 14 amino acids. CDR1 and CDR2 from the germline V gene are SGHNT and YYREEE (reference sequence). DNA for the CDR3: TGTGCCAGCAGCCCCGGACTAGCGGGAAACGAGCAGTACTTC. Translated, it gives CASSPGLAGNEQYF.

This chain links TRBV4-1 with TRBJ2-2; TRBD2 is a possible D gene (7 bases). From germline, CDR1 is MGHRA and CDR2 YSYEKL. There are 17 residues in the CDR3. With 3 bases removed from V and 2 bases from J, the gap between germline ends came to 16 bases. The chain's CDR3 is CASSQYFGGPNTGELFF. CDR3 nucleotides: TGCGCCAGCAGCCAGTATTTCGGGGGGCCTAACACCGGGGAGCTGTTTTTT.